Following are 26 T cell receptor beta chains from one sample sequenced in a study of cytomegalovirus exposure and HLA in healthy donors (dated by TCRdb to the late 2010s). Library creation used the immunoSEQ multiplex PCR assay. The multiplex PCR relied on a mix of 60 forward primers for TCR Vbeta segments and 13 reverse primers for TCR Jbeta segments. TCRdb re-hosts the immuneACCESS table, in-frame sequences only. Its copies lack some clones; in the studies checked, an unresolved V gene accounts for under half of them, and the cause for the rest is not known. The sample data list tens of thousands of clones, and more than 60% of these were observed just once. The top ten clonotypes cover about 2.5% of the sample. Sequenced material: PBMCs. The receptor source for this set is a man under 40 in good health and CMV-seronegative.

In its sample, this clone was seen once. The V and J genes are TRBV13 and TRBJ2-7; 7 bases agree with TRBD2. After removal of 4 bases from V and 0 bases from J, the junction contained 9 bases not matched to a gene. The CDR3 is 16 residues long. Germline V CDR1 and CDR2: PRHDT, FYEKMQ (reference sequence). For the CDR3, the DNA is TGTGCCAGCAGCTCCCCGGGAGGCCCGGACTCCTACGAGCAGTACTTC. It is translated as CASSSPGGPDSYEQYF.

This chain connects TRBV5-1 to TRBJ2-3; TRBD2 might be the D (5 bases). The CDR3 totals 15 residues. Germline CDR1 reads SGHRS; CDR2 reads YFSETQ. The V and J ends lost 1 base and 0 bases respectively, with 9 bases between them. The CDR3 DNA is TGCGCCAGCAGCTTGATGGGAGTTAGCACAGATACGCAGTATTTT. Amino acids: CASSLMGVSTDTQYF.

V usage is TRBV5-1 and J usage is TRBJ2-7; D might be TRBD2 (5 bases). Trimming took off 4 bases at V and 6 bases at J, with 20 bases between the two ends. The CDR3 runs to 15 residues. CDR1 is SGHRS and CDR2 is YFSETQ in the germline V gene. The chain's CDR3 is CASSRRDAGWSEQYF. CDR3 in DNA: TGCGCCAGCAGCAGACGGGATGCCGGTTGGAGCGAGCAGTACTTC.

This clone was found once. The rearrangement links TRBV27 to TRBJ2-1; 10 bases agree with TRBD2. This CDR3 contains 16 residues. The V gene end was trimmed by 5 bases and the J gene end by 8 bases; junction bases not matched to a gene: 12. Germline CDR1 reads MNHEY; CDR2 reads SMNVEV (reference sequence). This CDR3 reads CASSPTKRGGIDEQFF. The CDR3 DNA sequence: TGTGCCAGCAGTCCTACAAAGCGGGGGGGAATCGATGAGCAGTTCTTC.

V is TRBV2 and J is TRBJ2-7, with 9 bases lining up with TRBD1. The CDR3 loop spans 15 amino acids. The V gene end was trimmed by 5 bases and the J gene end by 6 bases; junction bases not matched to a gene: 11. Germline V gives CDR1 SNHLY, CDR2 FYNNEI. The CDR3 nucleotides read TGTGCCAGCAGTACAATTCCGGGACAGGGAGCCGAGCAGTACTTC. The encoded protein is CASSTIPGQGAEQYF.

The rearrangement joins TRBV7-9 to TRBJ2-1, with D tentatively TRBD1 (6 bases). Trimming removed 3 bases from V and 4 bases from J, with 10 bases in between. Germline V gene sequence: CDR1 SEHNR, CDR2 FQNEAQ (reference sequence). This CDR3 is 14 amino acids long. This CDR3 is CASSFGQTYNEQFF. CDR3 DNA: TGTGCCAGCAGCTTCGGACAGACTTACAATGAGCAGTTCTTC.

This chain uses TRBV7-6 with TRBJ1-6, with 7 bases aligning to TRBD1. Germline CDR1 and CDR2: SGHVS and FNYEAQ. CDR3 length: 14 residues. The J segment lost 7 bases and the V segment lost 4 bases, leaving 4 bases of the junction unmatched. CDR3 protein: CASSSGTANSPLHF. CDR3 in DNA: TGTGCCAGCAGCTCAGGGACAGCGAATTCACCCCTCCACTTT.

The J gene is TRBJ1-4, the V gene TRBV5-1; 7 bases fit TRBD1. CDR3 length equals 14 residues. Germline V gives CDR1 SGHRS, CDR2 YFSETQ. V was clipped by 2 bases and J by 7 bases; unmatched bases: 5. CDR3 loop: CASSFTRGLEKLFF. CDR3 nucleotide sequence: TGCGCCAGCAGCTTTACAAGGGGGCTTGAAAAACTGTTTTTT.

The chain employs TRBV5-6 and TRBJ1-6; 10 bases match TRBD1. Germline V lookup: CDR1 SGHDT, CDR2 YYEEEE. Trimming removed 5 bases from V and 7 bases from J; junction bases left unmatched: 9. The CDR3 is 16 residues long. As DNA, the CDR3 is TGTGCCAGCAGGGGTACGGACAGGGGGAAAAATTCACCCCTCCACTTT. It is translated as CASRGTDRGKNSPLHF. Using reference TRBV5-6 and TRBJ1-6 for the parts outside the CDR3, the full variable domain is DAGVTQSPTHLIKTRGQQVTLRCSPKSGHDTVSWYQQALGQGPQFIFQYYEEEERQRGNFPDRFSGHQFPNYSSELNVNALLLGDSALYLCASRGTDRGKNSPLHFGNGTRLTVT.

DNA for the CDR3: TGTGCCTGGGGGACAGCCGAAGCTTTCTTT. This translates into CAWGTAEAFF. This chain joins TRBV30 and TRBJ1-1; 7 nucleotides match TRBD1. V gave up 5 bases and J gave up 8 bases; unmatched junction bases: 2. From germline, CDR1 is GTSNPN and CDR2 SVGIG (reference sequence). This CDR3 has 10 residues.

This clone came up a few times. The chain carries TRBV6-6 and TRBJ2-2; 9 nucleotides agree with TRBD1. The germline V gene encodes CDR1 MNHNY and CDR2 SVGAGI (reference sequence). Trimming removed 6 bases from V and 7 bases from J; junction bases left unmatched: 6. The CDR3 runs to 14 residues. The CDR3 reads CASRGGQGGGELFF. The DNA for the CDR3 is TGTGCCAGCAGGGGGGGACAGGGCGGCGGGGAGCTGTTTTTT.

The genes are TRBV10-3 and TRBJ2-1, with 7 positions matching TRBD2. V lost 9 bases to trimming and J lost 0 bases; unmatched junction nucleotides: 8. The CDR3 contains 15 residues. CDR1 is ENHRY, CDR2 SYGVKD, per germline. DNA of the CDR3: TGTGCCATACGGCGGGGCGGGAGCTCCTACAATGAGCAGTTCTTC. This encodes CAIRRGGSSYNEQFF.

This clone has only a few counts. The CDR3: CASSDSTGNNSPLHF. The CDR3 region has the DNA TGTGCCAGCAGTGACTCGACAGGGAATAATTCACCCCTCCACTTT. V is TRBV6-4 and J is TRBJ1-6; TRBD1 matches at 7 bases. CDR3 length: 15 amino acids. Germline values: CDR1 MRHNA, CDR2 SNTAGT. The ends lost 0 bases at V and 5 bases at J; junction bases unmatched: 1.

The chain couples TRBV9 to TRBJ1-3; 9 bases match TRBD1. Germline CDR1 reads SGDLS; CDR2 reads YYNGEE. This CDR3 has 16 amino acids. Unmatched junction bases numbered 4, after V lost 0 bases and J lost 3 bases. CDR3 loop: CASSVAGQGFGNTIYF. For the CDR3, the DNA is TGTGCCAGCAGCGTAGCGGGACAGGGATTTGGAAACACCATATATTTT.

The chain links TRBV5-1 to TRBJ2-6; TRBD1 might be the D (6 bases). Germline V gene sequence: CDR1 SGHRS, CDR2 YFSETQ. The V end lost 5 bases, the J end lost 2 bases, and 11 bases lay between the germline ends. This CDR3 is built from 15 residues. CDR3 nucleotides: TGCGCCAGCAGGCTACAGGGCGCTGGGGCCAACGTCCTGACTTTC. It is translated as CASRLQGAGANVLTF.

This clone has more than one count but fewer than ten. The V gene is TRBV18, the J gene TRBJ1-5, with TRBD1 matching over 8 bases. J gave up 3 bases and V 3 bases, and 7 bases lay outside the gene matches. Per germline, CDR1 KGHSH and CDR2 LQKENI. CDR3 length equals 16 residues. The CDR3 sequence: CASSPKDRGNNQPQHF. CDR3 bases: TGTGCCAGCTCACCGAAAGACAGGGGTAACAATCAGCCCCAGCATTTT.

This clone turned up a few times. CDR3 loop: CATSDKRGRGYYEQYF. The CDR3 DNA reads as TGTGCCACCAGCGATAAGCGGGGCAGAGGATATTACGAGCAGTACTTC. The chain recombines TRBV15 with TRBJ2-7, with 7 nucleotides matching TRBD2. This CDR3 is built from 16 residues. Germline values: CDR1 LNHNV, CDR2 YYDKDF (reference sequence). V shed 5 bases and J 4 bases; nucleotides not matched to a gene: 14.

The rearrangement joins TRBV19 to TRBJ1-5, with a possible D match to TRBD1 (5 bases). V was shortened by 6 bases and J by 3 bases, with 12 bases between the two germline ends. The CDR3 sequence is 14 residues long. CDR1 is LNHDA and CDR2 is SQIVND in the germline V gene (reference sequence). This chain's CDR3 is CASSLDTPNQPQHF. The CDR3 DNA follows: TGTGCCAGTAGCCTGGACACTCCCAATCAGCCCCAGCATTTT.

With respect to this clone: The junction departs from germline at one end; a sequencing error may be responsible. V usage is TRBV11-1 and J usage is TRBJ2-5, with 9 bases identical to TRBD2. Germline CDR1 is SGHAT and CDR2 is FQDESV (reference sequence). The CDR3 contains 13 residues. CDR3 amino acids: CPGGGGARETQYF. CDR3 sequence (DNA): TGCCCTGGGGGCGGGGGGGCAAGAGAGACCCAGTACTTC.

V and J are TRBV30 and TRBJ2-2, with D tentatively TRBD2 (6 bases). Looked up from germline, CDR1 is GTSNPN and CDR2 is SVGIG (reference sequence). Trimming shortened V by 0 bases and J by 8 bases, and 10 bases separated the two germline ends. The CDR3 is made up of 13 amino acids. CDR3 region: CAWSVRAGGELFF. The CDR3 DNA sequence: TGTGCCTGGAGTGTTCGGGCGGGGGGGGAGCTGTTTTTT.

The V call is TRBV27, the J call TRBJ1-1, with 7 bases that match TRBD1. The CDR3 has 15 amino acids. CDR1 is MNHEY, CDR2 SMNVEV, per germline (reference sequence). Losses at the gene ends were 6 bases for V and 0 bases for J; bases not matched to a gene: 7. CDR3: CASRTHRGLNTEAFF. The DNA of the CDR3 is TGTGCCAGCAGGACCCACAGGGGCTTGAACACTGAAGCTTTCTTT.

This chain links TRBV15 with TRBJ2-2; 8 bases align to TRBD1. Germline CDR1 LNHNV, CDR2 YYDKDF (reference sequence). This CDR3 has 16 amino acids. The trim removed 0 bases at V and 4 bases at J, leaving 4 bases unmatched. For the CDR3, the DNA is TGTGCCACCAGCAGAGATCGGACAGGGAGCACCGGGGAGCTGTTTTTT. Translating it yields CATSRDRTGSTGELFF.

This clone turned up a few times. The J gene is TRBJ2-3, the V gene TRBV5-1, with D tentatively TRBD1 (6 bases). Trimming left V 5 bases short and J 0 bases short, with 10 bases between. The germline V gene encodes CDR1 SGHRS and CDR2 YFSETQ. The CDR3 spans 14 residues. CDR3 in DNA: TGCGCCAGCAGTAGGGACAAAAGCACAGATACGCAGTATTTT. It encodes CASSRDKSTDTQYF.

The chain is built from TRBV5-6 and TRBJ2-3; 8 nucleotides align to TRBD1. Unmatched junction bases numbered 5, after V lost 3 bases and J lost 5 bases. Germline CDR1 SGHDT, CDR2 YYEEEE. CDR3 length equals 14 residues. CDR3 sequence: CASSSGQGIDTQYF. The CDR3 region has the DNA TGTGCCAGCAGCTCAGGACAGGGAATAGATACGCAGTATTTT.

This chain links TRBV5-4 with TRBJ1-6, with D hard to call. The germline CDR1 and CDR2 sequences are SGHNT and YYREEE (reference sequence). The CDR3 loop spans 15 amino acids. The V end was cut by 1 base, the J end by 2 bases, with 7 bases between. The CDR3 coding sequence is TGTGCCAGCAGCTTGAGGGAGACCTATAATTCACCCCTCCACTTT. Translation: CASSLRETYNSPLHF. Variable domain in full (rest from reference TRBV5-4 and TRBJ1-6): ETGVTQSPTHLIKTRGQQVTLRCSSQSGHNTVSWYQQALGQGPQFIFQYYREEENGRGNFPPRFSGLQFPNYSSELNVNALELDDSALYLCASSLRETYNSPLHFGNGTRLTVT.

V gene TRBV5-1 combines with J gene TRBJ2-7; 15 bases fit TRBD2. The CDR3 sequence is 17 residues long. Unmatched junction bases numbered 8, after V lost 4 bases and J lost 3 bases. Germline V gene data show CDR1 as SGHRS and CDR2 as YFSETQ. Here the CDR3 reads CASSGDTGLAGGYEQYF. As DNA, the CDR3 is TGCGCCAGCAGCGGGGACACGGGACTAGCGGGGGGCTACGAGCAGTACTTC. The entire variable domain, with the rest obtained from reference TRBV5-1 and TRBJ2-7, is as follows: KAGVTQTPRYLIKTRGQQVTLSCSPISGHRSVSWYQQTPGQGLQFLFEYFSETQRNKGNFPGRFSGRQFSNSRSEMNVSTLELGDSALYLCASSGDTGLAGGYEQYFGPGTRLTVT.